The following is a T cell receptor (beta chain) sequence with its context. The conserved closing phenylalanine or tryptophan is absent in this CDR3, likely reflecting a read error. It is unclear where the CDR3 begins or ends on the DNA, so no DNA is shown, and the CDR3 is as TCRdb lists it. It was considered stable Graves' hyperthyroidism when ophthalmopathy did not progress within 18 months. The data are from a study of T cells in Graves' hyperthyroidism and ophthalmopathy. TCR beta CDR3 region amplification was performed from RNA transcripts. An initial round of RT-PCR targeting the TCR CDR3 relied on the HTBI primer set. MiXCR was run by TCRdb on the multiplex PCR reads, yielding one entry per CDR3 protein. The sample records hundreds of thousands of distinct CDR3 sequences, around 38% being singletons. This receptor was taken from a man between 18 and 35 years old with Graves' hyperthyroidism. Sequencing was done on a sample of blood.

CDR3 protein: CAISRDRDTGELNL. This rearrangement joins TRBV10-3 to TRBJ2-2; the table's D gene call, TRBD1, was not cross checked with the DNA. Germline loops: CDR1 ENHRY, CDR2 SYGVKD. The CDR3 is 14 residues long, counting both termini.